Shown below are 26 T cell receptor beta chains from a single sample sequenced in a study of CD8 T cells in Susac syndrome (dated by TCRdb to between 2018 and 2021). Library preparation used the immunoSEQ multiplex PCR assay. RNA was extracted using the RNeasy kit, and about 0.45 to 1 ug of the RNA was reverse transcribed with random hexamers. TCRdb passed the public sequencing reads through fastp at Q25 and MiXCR, retaining productive beta sequences. Duplicate CDR3 protein sequences are folded into a single record with the most common DNA and genes. In this sample the table shows about 120,000 distinct CDR3 sequences, around nine tenths of which occur a single time. The ten largest clones take up over 0.12% of the sample. The sequenced material came from CD4+ T cells from PBMCs. The receptor source for this set is a human donor in good health.

The chain employs TRBV4-3 and TRBJ1-2; 9 bases map to TRBD1. CDR1 LGHNA and CDR2 YSLEER come from the germline V gene. This CDR3 spans 15 amino acids. The trim removed 1 base at V and 5 bases at J, leaving 5 bases unmatched. The DNA of the CDR3 is TGCGCCAGCAGCCAAGCACCGGGACAGGGATATGGCTACACCTTC. It encodes CASSQAPGQGYGYTF.

The V and J genes are TRBV6-2 or TRBV6-3 and TRBJ2-2, with 11 bases that match TRBD2. The germline CDR1 and CDR2 sequences are MNHEY and SVGEGT. CDR3 length: 16 residues. V gave up 4 bases and J gave up 5 bases; unmatched junction bases: 6. The DNA of the CDR3 is TGTGCCAGCAGTTCCCCCGTAGCGGGAGGGACCGGGGAGCTGTTTTTT. Residues: CASSSPVAGGTGELFF.

Here the CDR3 DNA reads TGTGCCAGCAGCTCCCTGGGGGGAGGGAAGAATCAGCCCCAGCATTTT. Residues: CASSSLGGGKNQPQHF. V usage is TRBV7-6 and J usage is TRBJ1-5; D is perhaps TRBD1 (5 bases). This CDR3 contains 16 residues. Trimming took off 4 bases at V and 4 bases at J, with 17 bases between the two ends. Per the germline V gene, CDR1 is SGHVS and CDR2 is FNYEAQ.

This sequence joins TRBV4-1 and TRBJ2-2; the D gene is possibly TRBD2 (7 bases). The CDR3 runs to 17 residues. Germline loops: CDR1 MGHRA, CDR2 YSYEKL. Between the trimmed V and J ends, which lost 4 bases and 5 bases, there was a span of 20 bases. The CDR3 reads CASSREGGGAGTGELFF. The CDR3 nucleotides are TGCGCCAGCAGCCGTGAAGGAGGGGGGGCAGGAACCGGGGAGCTGTTTTTT.

This sequence joins TRBV6-2 or TRBV6-3 and TRBJ2-1; TRBD1 matches at 10 bases. V dropped 6 bases and J dropped 3; count of bases not matched to a gene: 8. The CDR3 loop spans 16 amino acids. CDR1 and CDR2 from the germline V gene are MNHEY and SVGEGT. The CDR3 is CASSPDRDRGYNEQFF. Written as DNA, the CDR3 is TGTGCCAGCAGCCCGGACCGGGACAGGGGCTACAATGAGCAGTTCTTC.

This clonotype was picked up one time. The gene calls are TRBV2 and TRBJ2-7, with TRBD1 as a possible D gene (6 bases). V shed 8 bases and J shed 0 bases, with 14 bases lying between them. The CDR3 is 14 amino acids. The germline V gene encodes CDR1 SNHLY and CDR2 FYNNEI. The CDR3 DNA follows: TGTGCCAGCCGAGAGACAGGTATCTCCTACGAGCAGTACTTC. Protein product: CASRETGISYEQYF.

The genes are TRBV6-2 or TRBV6-3 and TRBJ2-7; unclear D gene. Germline V lookup: CDR1 MNHEY, CDR2 SVGEGT. V was clipped by 2 bases and J by 3 bases, with 5 bases between them. The length of the CDR3 is 12 residues. The CDR3: CASSYGIYEQYF. The CDR3 DNA is TGTGCCAGCAGTTACGGGATCTACGAGCAGTACTTC.

This clonotype has a count of ten or more. The chain couples TRBV4-1 to TRBJ2-7; 7 positions agree with TRBD2. Germline loops: CDR1 MGHRA, CDR2 YSYEKL. The V segment lost 4 bases and the J segment 5 bases; nucleotides outside the gene matches: 11. This CDR3 spans 15 amino acids. CDR3 sequence reads: CASSPFVAGVNEQYF. The CDR3 DNA reads TGCGCCAGCAGCCCCTTTGTTGCGGGAGTCAACGAGCAGTACTTC.

V and J are TRBV19 and TRBJ2-1, with D perhaps given as TRBD1 or TRBD2 (5 bases each). The CDR3 loop spans 16 amino acids. Germline CDR1 reads LNHDA; CDR2 reads SQIVND (reference sequence). V was pared by 5 bases and J by 0 bases, with 14 bases between. In nucleotides, the CDR3 is TGTGCCAGTAGTGGGGGTGCGGCTTCCTCCTACAATGAGCAGTTCTTC. It is translated as CASSGGAASSYNEQFF. Full variable domain (missing parts from reference TRBV19 and TRBJ2-1): DGGITQSPKYLFRKEGQNVTLSCEQNLNHDAMYWYRQDPGQGLRLIYYSQIVNDFQKGDIAEGYSVSREKKESFPLTVTSAQKNPTAFYLCASSGGAASSYNEQFFGPGTRLTVL.

This chain links TRBV20-1 with TRBJ2-3; no definite D call. CDR3 size: 16 residues. Germline V gene lookup returns CDR1 DFQATT and CDR2 SNEGSKA (reference sequence). Trimming removed 0 bases from V and 1 base from J, with 14 bases in between. The CDR3 is CSARDPSALGTDTQYF. The CDR3 DNA follows: TGCAGTGCTAGAGATCCGAGCGCCCTAGGCACAGATACGCAGTATTTT.

The V gene is TRBV12-3 or TRBV12-4, the J gene TRBJ1-6; the match to TRBD1 covers 7 bases. Losses at the gene ends were 5 bases for V and 5 bases for J; bases not matched to a gene: 12. The CDR3 extends over 17 amino acids. The CDR3 loop is CASSPKSRGGDNSPLHF. DNA of the CDR3: TGTGCCAGCAGTCCAAAATCGCGAGGGGGCGATAATTCACCCCTCCACTTT.

This chain connects TRBV6-5 to TRBJ2-3; D possibly matches TRBD1 or TRBD2 (6 bases each). Germline loops: CDR1 MNHEY, CDR2 SVGAGI. The CDR3 covers 16 residues. V lost 0 bases and J lost 0, with 10 bases in between. The CDR3, as DNA: TGTGCCAGCAGTTACTCGGGGGGCCGTAGCACAGATACGCAGTATTTT. Translated: CASSYSGGRSTDTQYF.

The J gene is TRBJ2-1, the V gene TRBV3-1; D ambiguous. V lost 4 bases, J lost 9 bases, and 16 bases lay in between. This CDR3 spans 14 amino acids. The V gene's germline CDR1 is LGHDT and CDR2 YNNKEL (reference sequence). This chain's CDR3 is CASSPEIRPSEQFF. In DNA, the CDR3 is TGTGCCAGCAGCCCGGAGATCAGGCCCAGTGAGCAGTTCTTC.

In its sample, this clonotype was seen once. This chain joins TRBV20-1 and TRBJ1-1, with D hard to call. Germline-derived CDR1 and CDR2 are DFQATT and SNEGSKA (reference sequence). CDR3 length: 12 residues. Trimming left V 1 base short and J 5 bases short, with 8 bases between. The CDR3 coding sequence is TGCAGTGCTAGAGGGTTTGGGACTGAAGCTTTCTTT. It specifies CSARGFGTEAFF.

CDR3 residues: CASLRGGNSYEQYF. For the CDR3, the DNA is TGTGCCAGCCTCCGAGGCGGGAACTCCTACGAGCAGTACTTC. V and J are TRBV6-2 or TRBV6-3 and TRBJ2-7; D possibly corresponds to TRBD2 (6 bases). CDR3 length equals 14 residues. The germline gives CDR1 MNHEY, CDR2 SVGEGT. Trimming removed 8 bases at V and 0 bases at J, with 14 bases between.

The chain uses TRBV6-2 or TRBV6-3 and TRBJ1-5; no reliable D call. The CDR3 is 15 amino acids. V was cut by 6 bases and J by 2 bases, with 14 bases left in between. The germline gives CDR1 MNHEY, CDR2 SVGEGT. CDR3 amino acids: CASSPPKKGNQPQHF. The CDR3 DNA reads as TGTGCCAGCAGCCCACCAAAAAAGGGCAATCAGCCCCAGCATTTT.

V gene TRBV11-2 combines with J gene TRBJ2-3; D is ambiguous. Germline lookup yields CDR1 SGHAT and CDR2 FQNNGV. The CDR3 runs to 11 residues. Trimming removed 1 base at V and 5 bases at J, with 1 base between. CDR3: CASSLVDTQYF. DNA for the CDR3: TGTGCCAGCAGCTTAGTAGATACGCAGTATTTT.

This chain uses TRBV5-4 with TRBJ2-5; 8 bases line up with TRBD2. V gave up 4 bases and J gave up 5 bases; unmatched junction bases: 13. Germline values: CDR1 SGHNT, CDR2 YYREEE (reference sequence). The CDR3 consists of 16 residues. As DNA, the CDR3 is TGTGCCAGCAGCGATCCCGGGACTAGTGCCCCCGAGACCCAGTACTTC. Amino acid sequence: CASSDPGTSAPETQYF.

The rearrangement joins TRBV5-1 to TRBJ1-4; D is unclear. This CDR3 has 13 amino acids. The V end was cut by 4 bases, the J end by 5 bases, with 9 bases between. Germline V CDR1 and CDR2: SGHRS, YFSETQ. The chain's CDR3 is CASSIGTNEKLFF. The CDR3 DNA follows: TGCGCCAGCAGCATCGGTACCAATGAAAAACTGTTTTTT.

The CDR3 bases are TGTGCCAGCAGCCCCCACCCGGAAGGGGCGAGTTCACCCCTCCACTTT. Translated: CASSPHPEGASSPLHF. J is TRBJ1-6 and V is TRBV4-2; possible D gene TRBD1, 5 bases. Germline V CDR1 and CDR2: LGHNA, YNFKEQ. Trimming stripped 4 bases from V and 9 bases from J, with 19 bases between. This CDR3 spans 16 amino acids.

The chain has TRBV4-3 and TRBJ2-7; D uncertain. The CDR3 has 15 residues. The V end was cut by 0 bases, the J end by 2 bases, with 11 bases between. Germline-derived CDR1 and CDR2 are LGHNA and YSLEER. CDR3 amino acids: CASSQDWPQPYEQYF. CDR3 sequence (DNA): TGCGCCAGCAGCCAAGATTGGCCACAACCCTACGAGCAGTACTTC.

The V gene is TRBV14, the J gene TRBJ2-1; TRBD2 aligns across 9 bases. The CDR3 runs to 13 residues. With 8 bases clipped from V and 3 bases from J, the junction kept 2 bases outside the gene matches. Germline CDR1 SGHDN, CDR2 FVKESK. The DNA of the CDR3 is TGTGCCAGCGGACTAGCGCGCTACAATGAGCAGTTCTTC. Translating it yields CASGLARYNEQFF.

The chain uses TRBV12-3 or TRBV12-4 and TRBJ2-5; D not certain. The CDR3 spans 13 residues. Trimming cost V 6 bases and J 7 bases, with 15 bases left between them. The CDR3 is CASSPTVTGTQYF. Written as DNA, the CDR3 is TGTGCCAGCAGCCCTACCGTCACGGGGACCCAGTACTTC.

This clonotype was counted once. The rearrangement joins TRBV12-3 or TRBV12-4 to TRBJ1-2; D gene unclear. CDR3 length equals 15 residues. Trimming took 3 bases from V and 0 from J, leaving 11 bases between them. The CDR3 DNA is TGTGCCAGCAGTTTCGGTTCCGGGACTAACTATGGCTACACCTTC. Translation: CASSFGSGTNYGYTF.

The chain employs TRBV27 and TRBJ1-1; D uncertain. V was pared by 4 bases and J by 1 base, with 10 bases between. Germline CDR1 MNHEY, CDR2 SMNVEV (reference sequence). CDR3 length: 14 amino acids. CDR3 sequence: CASSSQSTNTEAFF. DNA of the CDR3: TGTGCCAGCAGTTCGCAGTCTACGAACACTGAAGCTTTCTTT.

The chain carries TRBV29-1 and TRBJ1-2; no definite D call. This CDR3 is built from 13 residues. The V gene lost 4 bases and the J gene lost 1 base, with 10 bases spanning the gap. Germline CDR1 is SQVTM and CDR2 is ANQGSEA. The CDR3 DNA is TGCAGCGTTGCTGGGCCACGTAACTATGGCTACACCTTC. Amino acids: CSVAGPRNYGYTF.